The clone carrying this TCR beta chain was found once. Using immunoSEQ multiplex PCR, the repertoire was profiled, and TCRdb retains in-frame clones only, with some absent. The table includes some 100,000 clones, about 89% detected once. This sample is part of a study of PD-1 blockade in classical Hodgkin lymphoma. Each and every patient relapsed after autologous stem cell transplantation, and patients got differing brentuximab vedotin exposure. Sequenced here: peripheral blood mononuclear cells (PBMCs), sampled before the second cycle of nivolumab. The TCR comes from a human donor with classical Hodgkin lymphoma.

Here the CDR3 reads CASSFRGPTYEQYF. DNA for the CDR3: TGTGCCAGCAGTTTCCGCGGTCCGACCTACGAGCAGTACTTC. The rearrangement joins TRBV28 to TRBJ2-7; D not resolved. CDR1 and CDR2 (germline): MDHEN, SYDVKM. With 3 bases removed from V and 2 bases from J, the gap between germline ends came to 11 bases. The CDR3 has 14 residues.